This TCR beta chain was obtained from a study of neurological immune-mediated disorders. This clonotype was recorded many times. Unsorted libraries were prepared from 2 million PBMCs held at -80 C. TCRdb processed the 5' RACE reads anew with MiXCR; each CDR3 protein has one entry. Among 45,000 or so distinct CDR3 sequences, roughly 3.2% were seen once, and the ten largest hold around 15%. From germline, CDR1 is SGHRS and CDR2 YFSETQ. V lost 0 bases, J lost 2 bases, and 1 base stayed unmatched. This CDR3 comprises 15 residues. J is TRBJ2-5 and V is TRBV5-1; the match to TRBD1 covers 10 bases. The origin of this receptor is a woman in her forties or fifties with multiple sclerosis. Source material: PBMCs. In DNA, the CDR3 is TGCGCCAGCAGCTTGGAGGGACAGGGGCAAGAGACCCAGTACTTC. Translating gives CASSLEGQGQETQYF.